This TCR beta chain was retrieved from a study of T cells in Graves' hyperthyroidism and ophthalmopathy (dated by TCRdb to the late 2010s). Background on the whole study: To identify distinguishing TCR V-J signatures, a discovery cohort of around 98 patients was used, comprising some 43 with Graves' ophthalmopathy and some 60 with stable Graves' hyperthyroidism. Prospective prediction of ophthalmopathy was tested in an independent validation cohort of fewer than 20 hyperthyroidism patients and around 16 patients who later progressed to ophthalmopathy. The 95 to 100 discovery patients were randomly divided into training and test sets at a 7:3 ratio. Thyroid tissue and blood T-cell repertoires from about six Graves' hyperthyroidism patients were also compared in the study. Following sampling, methimazole starting at 30 mg daily was given to hyperthyroidism patients, and high-dose intravenous methylprednisolone was given to ophthalmopathy patients. According to the paper, TCR Vbeta CDR3 sequencing was carried out on 135 peripheral blood samples, which came from fewer than 50 ophthalmopathy, around 74 hyperthyroidism and about 17 progressor patients.

The table lists this clonotype with many counts. Its cognate antigen has yet to be identified. Per-base quality was not reported, and no clone a single base away is much larger than it. Stable Graves' hyperthyroidism was defined as no progression to ophthalmopathy during 18 months of follow-up. Hyperthyroidism patients were newly diagnosed, with disease duration under 2 months, and aged 18 to 65 years. Exclusion was applied to patients with uncontrolled infections, other autoimmune diseases, pregnancy or lactation. Diagnoses relied on clinical symptoms, serum thyroxine and TRAb, thyroid ultrasound and orbital computed tomography. Total RNA was extracted using Trizol reagent, and RNA quality was assessed on an Agilent 2100 Bioanalyzer. Overall results and qualifications from the work: In validation, progression to ophthalmopathy was predicted by the model with roughly 71% sensitivity and around 76% specificity, a median of around 5.9 months before onset. A 13 V-J signature model separated ophthalmopathy from stable hyperthyroidism, with approximately 87% sensitivity and 81.08% specificity in cross-validation and 80%/75% in testing. Most expanded thyroid clonotypes (frequency above 0.001) were also detected in blood, suggesting blood repertoires may reflect thyroid immune responses. No statistical method was used to fix the sample size in advance, and group allocation was not hidden from the investigators.

The TCR beta CDR3 regions were amplified from RNA transcripts. The first round of RT-PCR for the TCR CDR3 was performed with the HTBI primer set and the Qiagen OneStep RT-PCR kit. Libraries were constructed in a second round of multiplex PCR, after which size selection and purification were carried out. Sequencing of the libraries was done on an Illumina HiSeq2000 using paired-end 100 bp reads. The authors processed their data as follows. Raw data were processed with SOAPnuke, discarding reads with adapters, uncalled bases, mean Phred below 15, or no exact constant-primer or identifier match. COPE v1.2.5 was used to merge the high-quality paired reads, and each unique nucleotide sequence was defined as a clonotype. MiTCR v1.1 was used to align the clonotypes against IMGT TRBV, TRBD and TRBJ reference segments. Analysis was restricted to V-J combinations with a frequency above 0.0001, which covered about 99% of repertoires. The TCS score was defined as the ratio of F50 (clonal expansion) to E x V (chaos), calculated using BLOSUM62-based TCRdist between CDR3 peptides within each V-J. Welch's t-statistics and random forest reduced around 510 V-J features to around 14, which were used in a naive Bayes classifier (R e1071). The similarity between thyroid and blood repertoires was quantified using the Morisita-Horn index. TCRdb passed the public sequencing reads through fastp at Q25 and MiXCR, retaining productive beta sequences. Records with the same CDR3 protein are collapsed into one entry carrying the most frequent genes and DNA. The authors' filters were not applied to this entry. For this sample the table gives a few hundred thousand distinct CDR3 sequences, of which 35% to 55% were detected only once. The ten most abundant clones make up around 7.7% of the sample.

CDR1 and CDR2 are drawn from the germline V gene (reference sequence): DFQATT, SNEGSKA. Inclusive of the bounding cysteine and phenylalanine, the CDR3 is 14 residues long. Only the CDR3 DNA is retained, 42 bases long and in frame from the first base. From V the trimming removes 3 bases and from J it removes 7 bases, while the gene matches leave 6 bases of the junction unaccounted for. The V gene is TRBV20-1 and the J gene is TRBJ1-6, with 7 bases in between that match TRBD1. Material for sequencing was peripheral blood or thyroid tissue (not recorded which). This clonotype was obtained from a woman under 30 with Graves' hyperthyroidism. The CDR3 protein is CSARGDSTNSPLHF. The DNA sequence follows: TGCAGTGCTAGGGGGGACAGCACAAATTCACCCCTCCACTTT.